This T cell receptor beta chain appears in the sequencing data of a study of blood T cell repertoires in COVID-19. V lost 11 bases and J 5 bases, leaving 12 bases between the germline ends. CDR1 and CDR2 from the germline V gene are MNHEY and SVGAGI. The CDR3 runs to 11 residues. Using immunoSEQ multiplex PCR, the repertoire was profiled, and TCRdb retains in-frame clones only, with some absent. The sample carries 200,000 or so clones, 89% recorded once. The rearrangement joins TRBV6-5 to TRBJ2-5; D ambiguous. The sample consisted of PBMCs or T cells enriched from blood (not recorded which). This TCR derives from a woman aged 40 to 55 with acute COVID-19. CDR3 amino acids: CASTALETQYF. Written as DNA, the CDR3 is TGTGCCTCAACTGCATTGGAGACCCAGTACTTC.